The 18 T cell receptor beta chains given below trace back to one sample, sequenced in a study of T cells in localized non-small cell lung cancer. TCRdb keeps only in-frame clones here, not all; method: immunoSEQ multiplex PCR. The repertoire holds about 59,000 clones, with roughly 90% as singletons. Sequenced material: peripheral blood, taken before any cancer treatment. Receptors originate from a man aged 40-75 years with stage I squamous cell lung carcinoma.

As regards this clone: At one boundary the junction diverges from the germline segment, which might be a read error. The chain has TRBV7-7 and TRBJ2-2; 7 bases fit TRBD2. CDR1 SSHAT and CDR2 FNYEAQ come from the germline V gene (reference sequence). There are 16 residues in the CDR3. CDR3 loop: CASSSGLGLNTGELFF. The CDR3 region has the DNA TGTGCTAGCAGCTCAGGACTAGGTCTGAACACCGGGGAGCTGTTTTTT.

The rearrangement links TRBV30 to TRBJ2-1; tentative D call: TRBD2 (7 bases). The V and J ends lost 8 bases and 10 bases respectively, with 24 bases between them. CDR1 and CDR2 from the germline V gene are GTSNPN and SVGIG (reference sequence). The CDR3 runs to 14 residues. CDR3 in DNA: TGTGCCCAGGGGATGGGGGGGGCAGCGCGAGAGCAGTTCTTC. This translates into CAQGMGGAAREQFF. The whole variable domain, filled in from reference TRBV30 and TRBJ2-1, reads SQTIHQWPATLVQPVGSPLSLECTVEGTSNPNLYWYRQAAGRGLQLLFYSVGIGQISSEVPQNLSASRPQDRQFILSSKKLLLSDSGFYLCAQGMGGAAREQFFGPGTRLTVL.

The chain combines TRBV7-2 with TRBJ2-1; 10 bases match TRBD2. The CDR3 covers 18 residues. Germline trimming cut 0 bases from V and 4 bases from J; bases unmatched to any gene: 9. Germline CDR1 is SGHTA and CDR2 is FQGNSA. The CDR3 bases are TGTGCCAGCAGCTTAGCCCCCTTTAGCGGGAGGACATACAATGAGCAGTTCTTC. It is translated as CASSLAPFSGRTYNEQFF.

The chain combines TRBV18 with TRBJ2-2; perhaps D is TRBD1 or TRBD2 (6 bases each). CDR1 KGHSH and CDR2 LQKENI come from the germline V gene. The ends were cut back, 6 bases at V and 6 bases at J, with 17 bases in the middle. The CDR3 is made up of 15 amino acids. The CDR3 protein is CASSPMSGAAGELFF. In DNA form, the CDR3 reads TGTGCCAGCTCGCCCATGTCGGGGGCTGCCGGGGAGCTGTTTTTT.

This clone was seen only a few times. The gene calls are TRBV18 and TRBJ2-7, with TRBD1 matching over 7 bases. V trimming: 4 bases; J trimming: 2 bases; junction bases outside the gene matches: 11. The CDR3 is made up of 16 amino acids. CDR1 is KGHSH and CDR2 is LQKENI in the germline V gene. The CDR3 nucleotides are TGTGCCAGCTCACTTAGCAACAGGGGTGGCACCTACGAGCAGTACTTC. It is translated as CASSLSNRGGTYEQYF.

This chain connects TRBV2 to TRBJ2-7, with 7 bases matching TRBD2. The CDR3 is 15 residues long. Trimming removed 4 bases from V and 1 base from J; junction bases left unmatched: 7. The germline gives CDR1 SNHLY, CDR2 FYNNEI. In DNA, the CDR3 is TGTGCCAGCAGTGGAGGCGGGAGTCGTTCCTACGAGCAGTACTTC. It yields the protein CASSGGGSRSYEQYF.

The gene calls are TRBV4-3 and TRBJ2-1; possibly TRBD2 for D (6 bases). Trimming took 1 base from V and 0 from J, leaving 7 bases between them. The germline gives CDR1 LGHNA, CDR2 YSLEER. CDR3 length equals 15 residues. Here the CDR3 reads CASSQGSGSYNEQFF. The DNA of the CDR3 is TGCGCCAGCAGCCAAGGTAGCGGCTCCTACAATGAGCAGTTCTTC.

The chain uses TRBV28 and TRBJ2-7, with 9 bases matching TRBD1. Germline CDR1 MDHEN, CDR2 SYDVKM. V was clipped by 3 bases and J by 2 bases; unmatched bases: 17. CDR3 length: 19 residues. As DNA, the CDR3 is TGTGCCAGCAGTTTCGTCACCTCAATACAGGGGGCGCGGACCTACGAGCAGTACTTC. This sequence encodes CASSFVTSIQGARTYEQYF. Combining the CDR3 with reference TRBV28 and TRBJ2-7 gives the whole variable domain DVKVTQSSRYLVKRTGEKVFLECVQDMDHENMFWYRQDPGLGLRLIYFSYDVKMKEKGDIPEGYSVSREKKERFSLILESASTNQTSMYLCASSFVTSIQGARTYEQYFGPGTRLTVT.

This clone came up once. This chain uses TRBV7-9 with TRBJ1-1, with D hard to call. In germline, CDR1 is SEHNR, CDR2 FQNEAQ (reference sequence). V was shortened by 1 base and J by 3 bases, with 0 bases between the two germline ends. The CDR3 extends over 11 amino acids. This CDR3 reads CASSLDTEAFF. The CDR3 coding sequence is TGTGCCAGCAGCTTAGACACTGAAGCTTTCTTT.

The gene calls are TRBV19 and TRBJ2-3; the match to TRBD2 covers 7 bases. The CDR3 contains 13 residues. Per germline, CDR1 LNHDA and CDR2 SQIVND (reference sequence). The V and J ends lost 5 bases and 2 bases, in that order; junction bases with no gene match: 1. CDR3 sequence: CASSGLVTDTQYF. The DNA for the CDR3 is TGTGCCAGTAGTGGACTAGTCACAGATACGCAGTATTTT.

The rearrangement uses TRBV6-6 and TRBJ1-6; the D gene is possibly TRBD1 (6 bases). The CDR3 totals 14 residues. V gave up 5 bases and J gave up 6 bases, with 11 bases separating them. Germline-derived CDR1 and CDR2 are MNHNY and SVGAGI (reference sequence). The CDR3 here is CASSQGFLNSPLHF. CDR3 DNA sequence: TGTGCCAGCAGTCAGGGGTTTCTTAATTCACCCCTCCACTTT.

The chain has TRBV9 and TRBJ2-2, with D possibly TRBD1 on 6 matching bases. The CDR3 has 14 residues. Germline V gene data show CDR1 as SGDLS and CDR2 as YYNGEE. Trimming pared 3 bases from V and 3 bases from J, leaving 9 bases between. The CDR3 reads CASSGGGYTGELFF. As DNA, the CDR3 is TGTGCCAGCAGCGGAGGGGGATACACCGGGGAGCTGTTTTTT.

This clone was found a few times. This chain uses TRBV19 with TRBJ2-5; TRBD1 matches 9 bases. Germline CDR1 reads LNHDA; CDR2 reads SQIVND (reference sequence). This CDR3 is 15 amino acids long. Germline trimming cut 4 bases from V and 5 bases from J; bases unmatched to any gene: 8. CDR3 loop: CASSTPQGAGETQYF. In DNA, the CDR3 is TGTGCCAGTAGTACCCCACAGGGGGCCGGGGAGACCCAGTACTTC.

The chain couples TRBV19 to TRBJ2-5; tentative D call: TRBD1 (6 bases). In germline, CDR1 is LNHDA, CDR2 SQIVND (reference sequence). Trimming cost V 4 bases and J 4 bases, with 13 bases left between them. CDR3 length: 14 residues. CDR3 in DNA: TGTGCCAGTAGTACCAGGGGTGTGAGAGAGACCCAGTACTTC. Its translation: CASSTRGVRETQYF.

The chain employs TRBV7-9 and TRBJ1-4, with a weak D call TRBD1 (5 bases). The V gene lost 5 bases and the J gene lost 0 bases, with 13 bases spanning the gap. Germline V gene lookup returns CDR1 SEHNR and CDR2 FQNEAQ (reference sequence). There are 16 residues in the CDR3. The CDR3 here is CASSPLWGATNEKLFF. The CDR3 region has the DNA TGTGCCAGCAGCCCACTCTGGGGGGCAACTAATGAAAAACTGTTTTTT.

The sample holds one count of this clone. The rearrangement joins TRBV5-1 to TRBJ2-6; weak D call: TRBD1 (6 bases). From germline, CDR1 is SGHRS and CDR2 YFSETQ. CDR3 length equals 15 residues. Trimming removed 3 bases from V and 2 bases from J, with 9 bases in between. The CDR3 region has the DNA TGCGCCAGCAGCTCACAGGGAACTGGGGCCAACGTCCTGACTTTC. Its protein is CASSSQGTGANVLTF.

The chain employs TRBV28 and TRBJ2-1; no firm D call. The CDR3 spans 12 residues. CDR1 and CDR2 (germline): MDHEN, SYDVKM. The V end lost 6 bases, the J end lost 7 bases, and 10 bases lay between the germline ends. The CDR3 reads CASRRGWNEQFF. Written as DNA, the CDR3 is TGTGCCAGCAGGCGAGGTTGGAATGAGCAGTTCTTC.

The CDR3 spells CASSPGQPFYEQYF. CDR3 DNA sequence: TGTGCCAGCAGCCCGGGACAGCCTTTCTACGAGCAGTACTTC. The chain links TRBV9 to TRBJ2-7; 7 bases are a match to TRBD1. CDR3 length: 14 amino acids. Looked up from germline, CDR1 is SGDLS and CDR2 is YYNGEE. V was clipped by 4 bases and J by 3 bases; unmatched bases: 7. Full variable domain (rest looked up from reference TRBV9 and TRBJ2-7): DSGVTQTPKHLITATGQRVTLRCSPRSGDLSVYWYQQSLDQGLQFLIQYYNGEERAKGNILERFSAQQFPDLHSELNLSSLELGDSALYFCASSPGQPFYEQYFGPGTRLTVT.